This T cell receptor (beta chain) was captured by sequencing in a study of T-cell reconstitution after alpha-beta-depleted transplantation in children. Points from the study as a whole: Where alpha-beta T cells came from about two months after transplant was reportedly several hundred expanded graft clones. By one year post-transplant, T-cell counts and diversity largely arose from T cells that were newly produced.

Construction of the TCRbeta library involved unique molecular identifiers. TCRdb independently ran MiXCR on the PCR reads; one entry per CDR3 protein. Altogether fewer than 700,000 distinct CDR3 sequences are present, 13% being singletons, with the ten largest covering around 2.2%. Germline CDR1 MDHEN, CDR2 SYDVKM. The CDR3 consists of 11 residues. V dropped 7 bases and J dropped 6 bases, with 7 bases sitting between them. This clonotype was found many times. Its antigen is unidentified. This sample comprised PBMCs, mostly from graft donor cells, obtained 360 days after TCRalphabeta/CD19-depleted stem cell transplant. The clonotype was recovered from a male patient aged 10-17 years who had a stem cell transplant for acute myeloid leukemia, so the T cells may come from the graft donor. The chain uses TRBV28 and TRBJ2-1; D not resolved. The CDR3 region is CASNKGNEQFF. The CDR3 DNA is TGTGCCAGCAATAAGGGCAATGAGCAGTTCTTC. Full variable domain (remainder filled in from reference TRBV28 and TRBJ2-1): DVKVTQSSRYLVKRTGEKVFLECVQDMDHENMFWYRQDPGLGLRLIYFSYDVKMKEKGDIPEGYSVSREKKERFSLILESASTNQTSMYLCASNKGNEQFFGPGTRLTVL.